The present entry profiles one TCR beta chain with its context. This sample was included in a study of cytomegalovirus exposure and HLA in healthy donors. Vbeta (60) and Jbeta (13) primers were used in the PCR. Some clones are missing from TCRdb's copy, which holds only in-frame ones; the method was immunoSEQ multiplex PCR. The data contain 100,000 to 150,000 clones, 75% to 85% of them singletons. Germline CDR1 is SGHRS and CDR2 is YFSETQ. CDR3 size: 15 residues. V gave up 5 bases and J gave up 1 base, with 15 bases separating them. The V and J genes are TRBV5-1 and TRBJ1-1, with D perhaps TRBD1 (6 bases). Specimen: PBMCs. The receptor's source is a girl aged 2 to 9 in good health and CMV-seronegative. In nucleotides, the CDR3 is TGCGCCAGCAGACGTGAGGGGGGGCAGAACACTGAAGCTTTCTTT. As protein: CASRREGGQNTEAFF.